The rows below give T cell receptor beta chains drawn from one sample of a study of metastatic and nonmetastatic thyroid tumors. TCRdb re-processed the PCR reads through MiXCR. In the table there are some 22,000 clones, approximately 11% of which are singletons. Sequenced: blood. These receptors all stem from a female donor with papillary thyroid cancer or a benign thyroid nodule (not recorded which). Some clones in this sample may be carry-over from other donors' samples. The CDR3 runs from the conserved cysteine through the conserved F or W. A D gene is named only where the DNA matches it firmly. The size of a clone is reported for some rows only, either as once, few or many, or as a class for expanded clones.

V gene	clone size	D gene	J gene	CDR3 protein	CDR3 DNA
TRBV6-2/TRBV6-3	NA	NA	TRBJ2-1	CASSYTVGGRRSSYNEQFF	TGTGCCAGCAGTTATACAGTTGGGGGTAGGAGGTCCTCCTACAATGAGCAGTTCTTC
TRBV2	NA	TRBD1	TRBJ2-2	CASAGGRDRAITGELFF	TGTGCCAGCGCCGGAGGCCGGGACAGGGCTATCACCGGGGAGCTGTTTTTT
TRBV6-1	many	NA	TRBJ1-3	CASRSGYSGNTIYF	TGTGCCAGCAGGTCCGGTTACTCTGGAAACACCATATATTTT
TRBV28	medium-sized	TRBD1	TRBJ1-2	CASKGGTGASYGYTF	TGTGCCAGCAAGGGAGGGACAGGGGCTTCCTATGGCTACACCTTC
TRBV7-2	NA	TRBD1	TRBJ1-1	CASSLMSGGNTEAFF	TGTGCCAGCAGCTTAATGTCAGGGGGCAACACTGAAGCCTTCTTT
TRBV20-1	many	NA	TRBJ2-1	CSANGVDYNEQFF	TGCAGTGCTAACGGAGTAGACTACAATGAGCAGTTCTTC
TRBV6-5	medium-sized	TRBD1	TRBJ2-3	CASSYSAGGAGDTQYF	TGTGCCAGCAGTTACTCGGCAGGGGGCGCGGGAGATACGCAGTATTTT
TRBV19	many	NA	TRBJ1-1	CASRMGRNTEAFF	TGTGCCAGTAGAATGGGGCGCAACACTGAAGCTTTCTTT
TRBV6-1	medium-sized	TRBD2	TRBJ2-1	CASSEVDGGSSYNEQFF	TGTGCCAGCAGTGAAGTCGACGGCGGGAGCTCCTACAATGAGCAGTTCTTC
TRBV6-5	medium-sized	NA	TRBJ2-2	CASSYFSGVNTGELFF	TGTGCCAGCAGTTACTTCTCAGGAGTGAACACCGGGGAGCTGTTTTTT
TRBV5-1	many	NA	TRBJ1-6	CASSLVVAGNSPLHF	TGCGCCAGCAGCTTGGTTGTTGCAGGGAATTCACCCCTCCACTTT
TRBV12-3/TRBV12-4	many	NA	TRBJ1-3	CASSSYRDRGNTIYF	TGTGCCAGCAGTTCCTACAGAGACAGAGGAAACACCATATATTTT
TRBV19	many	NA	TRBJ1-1	CASSRDGGRANTEAFF	TGTGCCAGTAGTCGGGACGGTGGTCGGGCGAACACTGAAGCTTTCTTT
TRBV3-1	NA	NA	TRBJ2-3	CASSQDPDGTDTQYF	TGTGCCAGCAGCCAAGATCCCGATGGCACAGATACGCAGTATTTT
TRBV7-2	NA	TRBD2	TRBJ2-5	CASSLAQRTSGVNQESQYF	TGTGCCAGCAGCTTAGCGCAGAGGACTAGCGGGGTTAACCAAGAGAGCCAGTACTTC
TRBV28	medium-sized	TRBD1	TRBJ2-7	CASSLTGSYEQYF	TGTGCCAGCAGTCTGACAGGGTCCTACGAGCAGTACTTC
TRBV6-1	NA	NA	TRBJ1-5	CAIIEQVVGQPQHF	TGTGCCATCATTGAACAGGTCGTGGGTCAGCCCCAGCATTTT
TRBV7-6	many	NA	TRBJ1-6	CASSLRDPRSYNSPLHF	TGTGCCAGCAGCCTAAGGGACCCACGCTCCTATAATTCACCCCTCCACTTT
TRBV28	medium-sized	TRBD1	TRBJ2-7	CASSSGTGSYEQYF	TGTGCCAGCAGTTCCGGGACAGGTAGTTACGAGCAGTACTTC
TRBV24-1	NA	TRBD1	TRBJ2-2	CATSDFPLRDRENTGELFF	TGTGCCACCAGTGATTTCCCCCTCCGGGACAGGGAAAACACCGGGGAGCTGTTTTTT
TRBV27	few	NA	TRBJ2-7	CASSGRDSIMGEQYF	TGTGCCAGCAGTGGGCGGGACAGTATCATGGGCGAGCAGTACTTC
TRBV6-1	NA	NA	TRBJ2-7	CASSRSDRSYEQYF	TGTGCCAGCAGTAGATCGGACCGATCCTACGAGCAGTACTTC
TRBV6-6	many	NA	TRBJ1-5	CASSKITDQFQYSNQPQHF	TGTGCCAGCAGTAAAATAACGGACCAGTTTCAATATAGCAATCAGCCCCAGCATTTT
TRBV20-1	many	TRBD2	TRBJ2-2	CSARPSGRVPGELFF	TGCAGTGCTAGACCCAGCGGGAGGGTCCCCGGGGAGCTGTTTTTT
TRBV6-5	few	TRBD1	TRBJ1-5	CASSSSIKGGVSNQPQHF	TGTGCCAGCAGTTCCTCGATTAAAGGGGGCGTGAGCAATCAGCCCCAGCATTTT
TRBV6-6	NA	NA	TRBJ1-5	CASSYNRAAQPQHF	TGTGCCAGCAGTTACAACAGGGCGGCTCAGCCCCAGCATTTT
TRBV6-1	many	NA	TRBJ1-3	CASILRDCRNTIYF	TGTGCCAGCATTCTACGGGACTGTCGAAACACCATATATTTT
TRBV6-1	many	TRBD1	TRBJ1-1	CASSALTGPKDTEAFF	TGTGCCAGCAGTGCATTGACAGGGCCTAAGGACACTGAAGCTTTCTTT
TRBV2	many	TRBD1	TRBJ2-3	CASSERGQPQYF	TGTGCCAGCAGTGAAAGGGGGCAACCGCAGTATTTT
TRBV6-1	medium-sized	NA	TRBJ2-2	CASQGGLNTGELFF	TGTGCCAGCCAGGGGGGCTTGAACACCGGGGAGCTGTTTTTT
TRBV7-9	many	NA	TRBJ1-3	CASSLGTGSGNTIYF	TGTGCCAGCAGCTTAGGTACAGGGTCTGGAAACACCATATATTTT
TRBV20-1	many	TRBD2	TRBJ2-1	CSAAGTSGIYNEQFF	TGCAGTGCGGCCGGGACTAGCGGGATCTACAATGAGCAGTTCTTC
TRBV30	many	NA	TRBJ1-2	CASLGGLDYGYTF	TGTGCCTCTTTAGGGGGTCTTGACTATGGCTACACCTTC
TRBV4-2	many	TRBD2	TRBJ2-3	CASSQDRGLAWDTQYF	TGTGCCAGCAGCCAAGATAGGGGACTAGCGTGGGATACGCAGTATTTT
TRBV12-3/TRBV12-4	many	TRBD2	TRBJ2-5	CASRPGTSVFGETQYF	TGTGCCAGCAGACCCGGGACTAGTGTGTTTGGAGAGACCCAGTACTTC
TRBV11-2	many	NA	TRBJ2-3	CASSLGEDTQYF	TGTGCCAGCAGTCTCGGGGAAGATACGCAGTATTTT
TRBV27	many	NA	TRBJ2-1	CASGPQGPRYNEQFF	TGTGCCAGCGGGCCCCAGGGACCCCGGTACAATGAGCAGTTCTTC
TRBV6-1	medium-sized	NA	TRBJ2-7	CASQGRYEQYF	TGTGCCAGTCAGGGTCGGTACGAGCAGTACTTC
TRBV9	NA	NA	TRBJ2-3	CASSDASPPTDTQYF	TGTGCCAGCAGTGATGCGAGTCCGCCCACAGATACGCAGTATTTT
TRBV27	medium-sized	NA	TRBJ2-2	CAISNLGGELFF	TGTGCCATCTCTAACCTAGGCGGGGAGCTGTTTTTT
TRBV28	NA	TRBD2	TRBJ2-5	CASSSLAGDQGTQYF	TGTGCCAGCAGTTCACTAGCGGGAGACCAAGGGACCCAGTACTTC
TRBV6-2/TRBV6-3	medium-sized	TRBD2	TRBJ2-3	CASSYSREELTDTQYF	TGTGCCAGCAGTTACTCCCGGGAGGAACTCACAGATACGCAGTATTTT
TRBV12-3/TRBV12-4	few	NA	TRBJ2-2	CAISYGMNTGELFF	TGTGCCATCAGTTACGGGATGAACACCGGGGAGCTGTTTTTT
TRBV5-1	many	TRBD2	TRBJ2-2	CASSLGPSGAPNTGELFF	TGCGCCAGCAGCTTGGGACCTAGCGGGGCCCCGAACACCGGGGAGCTGTTTTTT
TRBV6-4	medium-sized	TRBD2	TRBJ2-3	CASSDSGGSTDTQYF	TGTGCCAGCAGTGACTCGGGGGGGAGCACAGATACGCAGTATTTT